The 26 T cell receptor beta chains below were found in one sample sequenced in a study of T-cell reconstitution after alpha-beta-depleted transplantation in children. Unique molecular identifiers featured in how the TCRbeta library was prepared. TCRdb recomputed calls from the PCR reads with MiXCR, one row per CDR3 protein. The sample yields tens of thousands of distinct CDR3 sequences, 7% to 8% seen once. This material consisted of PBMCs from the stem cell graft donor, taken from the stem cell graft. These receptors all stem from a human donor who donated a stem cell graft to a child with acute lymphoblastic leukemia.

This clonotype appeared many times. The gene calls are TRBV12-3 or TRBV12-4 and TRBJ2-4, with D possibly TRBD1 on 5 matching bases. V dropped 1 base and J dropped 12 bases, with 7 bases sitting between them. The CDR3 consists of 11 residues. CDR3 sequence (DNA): TGTGCCAGCAGTTTAGGCGACAGTCAGTACTTC. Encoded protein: CASSLGDSQYF.

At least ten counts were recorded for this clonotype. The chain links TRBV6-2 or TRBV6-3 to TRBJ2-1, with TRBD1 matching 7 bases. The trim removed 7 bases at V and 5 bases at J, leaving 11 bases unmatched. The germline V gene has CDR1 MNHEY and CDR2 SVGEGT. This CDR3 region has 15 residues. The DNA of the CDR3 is TGTGCCAGCACCATAGGACAGGCCGGGCACAATGAGCAGTTCTTC. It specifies CASTIGQAGHNEQFF.

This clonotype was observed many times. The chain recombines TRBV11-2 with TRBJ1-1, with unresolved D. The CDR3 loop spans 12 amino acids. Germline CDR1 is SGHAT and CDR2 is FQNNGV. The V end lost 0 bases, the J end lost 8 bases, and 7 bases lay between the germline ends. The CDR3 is CASSLDVFEAFF. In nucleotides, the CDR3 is TGTGCCAGCAGCTTAGACGTATTCGAAGCTTTCTTT.

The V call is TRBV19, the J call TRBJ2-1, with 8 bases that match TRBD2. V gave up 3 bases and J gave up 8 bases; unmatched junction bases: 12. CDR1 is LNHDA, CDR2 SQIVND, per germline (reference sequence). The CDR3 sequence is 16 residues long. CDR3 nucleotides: TGTGCCAGTAGTATCGGAGCAGGCGGGGGGACGGATGAGCAGTTCTTC. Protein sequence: CASSIGAGGGTDEQFF.

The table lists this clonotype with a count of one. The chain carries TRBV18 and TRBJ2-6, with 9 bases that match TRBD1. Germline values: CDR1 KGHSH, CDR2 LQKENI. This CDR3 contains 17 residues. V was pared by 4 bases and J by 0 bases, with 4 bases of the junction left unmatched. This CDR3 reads CASSLGTGNSGANVLTF. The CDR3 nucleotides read TGTGCCAGCTCACTCGGGACAGGGAACTCTGGGGCCAACGTCCTGACTTTC.

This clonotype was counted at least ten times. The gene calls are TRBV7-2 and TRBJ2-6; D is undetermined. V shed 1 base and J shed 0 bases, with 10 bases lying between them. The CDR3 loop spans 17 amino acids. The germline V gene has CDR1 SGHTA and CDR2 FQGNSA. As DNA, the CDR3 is TGTGCCAGCAGCTTAGTTGGGATTAGCTCTGGGGCCAACGTCCTGACTTTC. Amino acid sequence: CASSLVGISSGANVLTF.

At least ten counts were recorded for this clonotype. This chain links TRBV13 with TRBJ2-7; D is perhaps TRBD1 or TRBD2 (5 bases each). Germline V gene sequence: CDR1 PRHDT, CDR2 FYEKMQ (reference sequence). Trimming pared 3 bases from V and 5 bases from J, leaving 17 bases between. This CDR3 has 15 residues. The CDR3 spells CASSFLGATRNEQYF. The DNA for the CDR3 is TGTGCCAGCAGCTTCCTCGGGGCGACCCGCAACGAGCAGTACTTC. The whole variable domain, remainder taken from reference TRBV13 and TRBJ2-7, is AAGVIQSPRHLIKEKRETATLKCYPIPRHDTVYWYQQGPGQDPQFLISFYEKMQSDKGSIPDRFSAQQFSDYHSELNMSSLELGDSALYFCASSFLGATRNEQYFGPGTRLTVT.

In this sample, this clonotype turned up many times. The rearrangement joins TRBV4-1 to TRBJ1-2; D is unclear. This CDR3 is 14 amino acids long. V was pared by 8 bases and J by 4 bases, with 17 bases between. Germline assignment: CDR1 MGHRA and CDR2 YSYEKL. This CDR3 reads CASQGQDPRYGYTF. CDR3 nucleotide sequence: TGCGCCAGCCAAGGGCAGGATCCTCGCTATGGCTACACCTTC.

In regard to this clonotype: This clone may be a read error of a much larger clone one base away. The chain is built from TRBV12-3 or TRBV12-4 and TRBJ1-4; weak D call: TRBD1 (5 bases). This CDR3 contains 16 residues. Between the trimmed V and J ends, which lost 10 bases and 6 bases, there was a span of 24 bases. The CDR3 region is CANSPNVGGGYEKLFF. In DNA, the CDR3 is TGTGCCAACAGCCCCAACGTCGGGGGGGGATATGAAAAACTGTTTTTT.

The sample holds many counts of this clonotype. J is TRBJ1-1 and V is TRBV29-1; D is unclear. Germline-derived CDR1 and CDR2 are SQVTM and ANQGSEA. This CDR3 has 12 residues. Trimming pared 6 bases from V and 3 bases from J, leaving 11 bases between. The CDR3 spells CSVRTEDTEAFF. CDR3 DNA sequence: TGCAGCGTCCGGACGGAGGACACTGAAGCTTTCTTT.

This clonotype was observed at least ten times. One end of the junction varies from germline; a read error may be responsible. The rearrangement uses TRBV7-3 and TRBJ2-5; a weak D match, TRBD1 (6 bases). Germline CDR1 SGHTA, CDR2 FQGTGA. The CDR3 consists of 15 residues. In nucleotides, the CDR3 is TGTGCTAGCAGCCCGGCCCACAGGGTCCAAGAGACCCAGTACTTC. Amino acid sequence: CASSPAHRVQETQYF.

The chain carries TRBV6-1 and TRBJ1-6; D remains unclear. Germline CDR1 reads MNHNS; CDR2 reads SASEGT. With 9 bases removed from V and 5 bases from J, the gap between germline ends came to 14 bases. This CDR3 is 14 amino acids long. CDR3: CASHSRVHNSPLHF. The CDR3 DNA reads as TGTGCCAGTCACTCCCGAGTACATAATTCACCCCTCCACTTT.

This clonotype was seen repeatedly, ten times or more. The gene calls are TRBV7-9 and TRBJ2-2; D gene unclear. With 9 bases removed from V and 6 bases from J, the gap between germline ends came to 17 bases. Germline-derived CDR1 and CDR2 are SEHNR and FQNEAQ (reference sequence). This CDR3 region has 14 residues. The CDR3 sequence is CASVIHLASGELFF. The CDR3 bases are TGTGCCAGTGTTATTCACTTAGCCTCCGGGGAGCTGTTTTTT.

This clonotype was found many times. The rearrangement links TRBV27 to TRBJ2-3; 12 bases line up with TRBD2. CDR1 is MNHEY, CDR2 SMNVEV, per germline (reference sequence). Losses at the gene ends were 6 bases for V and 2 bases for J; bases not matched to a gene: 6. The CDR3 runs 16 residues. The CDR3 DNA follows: TGTGCCAGCAGCATGACTAGCGGGAGAACCACAGATACGCAGTATTTT. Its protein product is CASSMTSGRTTDTQYF.

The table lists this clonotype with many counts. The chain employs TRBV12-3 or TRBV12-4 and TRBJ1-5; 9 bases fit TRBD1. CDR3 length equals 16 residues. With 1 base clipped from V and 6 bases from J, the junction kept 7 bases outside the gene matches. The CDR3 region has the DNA TGTGCCAGCAGTTTAGACTACAGGGGGCGTATTCAGCCCCAGCATTTT. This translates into CASSLDYRGRIQPQHF.

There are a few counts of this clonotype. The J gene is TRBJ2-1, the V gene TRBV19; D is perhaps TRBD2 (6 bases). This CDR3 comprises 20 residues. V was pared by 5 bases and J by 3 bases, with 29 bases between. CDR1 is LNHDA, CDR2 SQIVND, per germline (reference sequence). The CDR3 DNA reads TGTGCCAGTAGTCTGTCGCTCGGGGCGTTGATACCTAGCGACTACAATGAGCAGTTCTTC. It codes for CASSLSLGALIPSDYNEQFF.

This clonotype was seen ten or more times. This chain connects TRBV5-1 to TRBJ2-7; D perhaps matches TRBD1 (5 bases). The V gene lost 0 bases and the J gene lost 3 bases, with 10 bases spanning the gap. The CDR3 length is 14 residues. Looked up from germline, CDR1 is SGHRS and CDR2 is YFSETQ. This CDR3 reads CASSLAARDYEQYF. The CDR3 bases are TGCGCCAGCAGCTTGGCGGCCAGGGACTACGAGCAGTACTTC.

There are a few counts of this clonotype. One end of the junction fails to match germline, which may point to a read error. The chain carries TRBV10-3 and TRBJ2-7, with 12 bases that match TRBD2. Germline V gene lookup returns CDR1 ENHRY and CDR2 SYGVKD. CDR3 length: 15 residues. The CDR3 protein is CSISRTSGASYEQYF. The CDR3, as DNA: TGTTCCATCAGTAGGACTAGCGGGGCCTCCTACGAGCAGTACTTC.

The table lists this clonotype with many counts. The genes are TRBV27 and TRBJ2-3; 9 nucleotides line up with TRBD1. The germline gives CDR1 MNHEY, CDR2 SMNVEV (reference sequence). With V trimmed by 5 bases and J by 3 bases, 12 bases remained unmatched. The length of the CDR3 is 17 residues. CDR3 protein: CASSTDRGDYLTDTQYF. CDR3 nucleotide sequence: TGTGCCAGCAGTACGGACAGGGGTGACTACTTAACAGATACGCAGTATTTT.

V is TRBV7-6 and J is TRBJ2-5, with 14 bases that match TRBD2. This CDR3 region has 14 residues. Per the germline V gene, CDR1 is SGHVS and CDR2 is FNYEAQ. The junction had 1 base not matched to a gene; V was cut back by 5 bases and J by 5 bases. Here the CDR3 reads CASSRLAGGETQYF. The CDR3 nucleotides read TGTGCCAGCAGCCGACTAGCGGGGGGGGAGACCCAGTACTTC. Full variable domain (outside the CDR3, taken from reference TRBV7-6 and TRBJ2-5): GAGVSQSPRYKVTKRGQDVALRCDPISGHVSLYWYRQALGQGPEFLTYFNYEAQQDKSGLPNDRFSAERPEGSISTLTIQRTEQRDSAMYRCASSRLAGGETQYFGPGTRLLVL.

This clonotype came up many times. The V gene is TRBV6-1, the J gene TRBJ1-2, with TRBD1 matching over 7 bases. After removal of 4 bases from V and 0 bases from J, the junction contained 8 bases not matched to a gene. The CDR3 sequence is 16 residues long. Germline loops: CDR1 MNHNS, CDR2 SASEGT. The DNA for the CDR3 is TGTGCCAGCAGTGGTCCCACGCAGGGGGCTAACTATGGCTACACCTTC. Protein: CASSGPTQGANYGYTF.

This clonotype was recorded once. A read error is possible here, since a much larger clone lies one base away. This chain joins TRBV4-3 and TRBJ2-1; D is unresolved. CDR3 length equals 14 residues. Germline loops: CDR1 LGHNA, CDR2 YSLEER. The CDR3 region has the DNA TGCGCCATCAGCCAAGCGTCTATGTCCAATGCGCAGTTCTTC. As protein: CAISQASMSNAQFF.

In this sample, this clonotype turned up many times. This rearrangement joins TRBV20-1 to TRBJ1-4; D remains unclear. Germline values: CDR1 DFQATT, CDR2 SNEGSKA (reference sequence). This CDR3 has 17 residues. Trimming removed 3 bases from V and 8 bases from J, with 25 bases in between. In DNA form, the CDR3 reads TGCAGTGCTAGGAGCCTCCCCCTAGGAGGGTTAGGCGAAAAACTGTTTTTT. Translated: CSARSLPLGGLGEKLFF.

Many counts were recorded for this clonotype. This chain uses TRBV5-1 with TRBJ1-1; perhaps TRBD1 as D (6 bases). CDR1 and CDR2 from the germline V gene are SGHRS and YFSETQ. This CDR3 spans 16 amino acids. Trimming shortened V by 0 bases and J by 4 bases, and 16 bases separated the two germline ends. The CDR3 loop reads CASSLGGRAGATEAFF. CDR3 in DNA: TGCGCCAGCAGCTTGGGGGGCCGTGCGGGGGCCACTGAAGCTTTCTTT.

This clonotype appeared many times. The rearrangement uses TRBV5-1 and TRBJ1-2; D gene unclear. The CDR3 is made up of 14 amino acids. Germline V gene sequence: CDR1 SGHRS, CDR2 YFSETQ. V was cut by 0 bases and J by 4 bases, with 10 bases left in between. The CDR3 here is CASSLEAELYGYTF. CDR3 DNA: TGCGCCAGCAGCTTGGAGGCAGAGCTCTATGGCTACACCTTC.

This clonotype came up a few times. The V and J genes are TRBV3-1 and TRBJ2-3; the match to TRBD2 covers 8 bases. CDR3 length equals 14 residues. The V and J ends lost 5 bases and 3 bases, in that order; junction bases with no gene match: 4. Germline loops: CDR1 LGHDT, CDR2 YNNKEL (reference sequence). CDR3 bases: TGTGCCAGCAGCGCGGGACTAGTGACAGATACGCAGTATTTT. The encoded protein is CASSAGLVTDTQYF.